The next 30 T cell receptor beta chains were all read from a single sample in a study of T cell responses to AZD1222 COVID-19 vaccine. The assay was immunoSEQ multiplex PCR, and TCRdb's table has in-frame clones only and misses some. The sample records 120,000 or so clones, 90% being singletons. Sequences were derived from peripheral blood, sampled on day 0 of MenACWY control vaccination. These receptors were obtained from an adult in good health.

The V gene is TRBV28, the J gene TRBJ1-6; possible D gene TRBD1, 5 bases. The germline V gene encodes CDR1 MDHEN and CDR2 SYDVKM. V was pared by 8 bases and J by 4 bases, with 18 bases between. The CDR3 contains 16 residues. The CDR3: CASLSGGRGYNSPLHF. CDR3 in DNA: TGTGCCAGCCTATCCGGGGGGAGGGGTTATAATTCACCCCTCCACTTT.

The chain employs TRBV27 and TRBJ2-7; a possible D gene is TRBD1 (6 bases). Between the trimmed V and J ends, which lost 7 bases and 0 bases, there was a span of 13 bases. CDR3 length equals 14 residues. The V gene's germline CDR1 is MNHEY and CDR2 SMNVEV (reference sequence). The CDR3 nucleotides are TGTGCCAGCAAAGCTAGGGGGAGCTCCTACGAGCAGTACTTC. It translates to CASKARGSSYEQYF.

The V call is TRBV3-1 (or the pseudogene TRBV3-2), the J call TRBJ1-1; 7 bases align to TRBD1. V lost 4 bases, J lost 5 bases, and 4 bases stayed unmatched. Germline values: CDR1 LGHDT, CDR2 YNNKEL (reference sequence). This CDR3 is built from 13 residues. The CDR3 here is CASSLGGQTEAFF. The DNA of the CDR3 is TGTGCCAGCAGCCTCGGGGGACAGACTGAAGCTTTCTTT.

The CDR3 protein is CASSPVAWNTEAFF. In nucleotides, the CDR3 is TGTGCCAGCAGCCCCGTCGCGTGGAACACTGAAGCTTTCTTT. The chain is built from TRBV5-5 and TRBJ1-1; D unresolved. This CDR3 has 14 residues. Trimming took 4 bases from V and 1 from J, leaving 11 bases between them. CDR1 is SGHKS and CDR2 is YYEKEE in the germline V gene (reference sequence).

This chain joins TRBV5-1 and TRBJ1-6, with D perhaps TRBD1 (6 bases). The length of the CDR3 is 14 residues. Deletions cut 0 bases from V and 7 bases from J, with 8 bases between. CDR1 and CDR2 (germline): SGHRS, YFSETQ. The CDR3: CASSLDRVNSPLHF. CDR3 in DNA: TGCGCCAGCAGCTTGGACAGGGTGAATTCACCCCTCCACTTT.

CDR3 DNA sequence: TGCAGTGCTAGTCAGGGGGGGATTGAAAAACTGTTTTTT. It codes for CSASQGGIEKLFF. The chain has TRBV20-1 and TRBJ1-4; 7 bases fit TRBD1. CDR3 length: 13 amino acids. The V gene end was trimmed by 3 bases and the J gene end by 7 bases; junction bases not matched to a gene: 5. Germline assignment: CDR1 DFQATT and CDR2 SNEGSKA (reference sequence).

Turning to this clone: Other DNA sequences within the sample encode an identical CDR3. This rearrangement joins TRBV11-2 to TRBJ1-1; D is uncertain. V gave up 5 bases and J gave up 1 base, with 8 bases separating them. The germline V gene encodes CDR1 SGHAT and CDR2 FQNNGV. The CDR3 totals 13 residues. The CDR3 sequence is CASSLVRNTEAFF. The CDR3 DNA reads TGTGCCAGCAGCCTAGTGAGGAACACTGAAGCTTTCTTT. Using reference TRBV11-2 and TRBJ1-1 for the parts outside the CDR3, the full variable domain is EAGVAQSPRYKIIEKRQSVAFWCNPISGHATLYWYQQILGQGPKLLIQFQNNGVVDDSQLPKDRFSAERLKGVDSTLKIQPAKLEDSAVYLCASSLVRNTEAFFGQGTRLTVV.

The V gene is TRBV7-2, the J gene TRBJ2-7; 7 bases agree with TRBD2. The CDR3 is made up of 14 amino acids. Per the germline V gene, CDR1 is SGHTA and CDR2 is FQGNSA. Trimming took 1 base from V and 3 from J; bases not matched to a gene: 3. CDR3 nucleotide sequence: TGTGCCAGCAGCTTAGGACTAGCTGGCTACGAGCAGTACTTC. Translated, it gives CASSLGLAGYEQYF.

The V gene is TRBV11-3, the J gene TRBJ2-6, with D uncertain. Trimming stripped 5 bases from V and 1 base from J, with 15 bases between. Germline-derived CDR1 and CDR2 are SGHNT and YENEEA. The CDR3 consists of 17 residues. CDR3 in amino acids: CASSPGRLASGANVLTF. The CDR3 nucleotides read TGTGCCAGCAGCCCTGGACGGTTGGCTTCTGGGGCCAACGTCCTGACTTTC.

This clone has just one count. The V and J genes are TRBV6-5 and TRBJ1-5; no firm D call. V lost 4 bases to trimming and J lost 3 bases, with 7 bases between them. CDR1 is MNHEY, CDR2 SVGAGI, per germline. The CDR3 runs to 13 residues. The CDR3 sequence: CASSFDINQPQHF. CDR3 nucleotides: TGTGCCAGCAGTTTCGACATCAATCAGCCCCAGCATTTT.

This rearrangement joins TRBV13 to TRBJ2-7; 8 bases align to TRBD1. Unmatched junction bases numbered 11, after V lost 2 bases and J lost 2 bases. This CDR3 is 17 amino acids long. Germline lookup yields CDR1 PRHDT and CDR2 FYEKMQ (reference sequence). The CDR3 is CASSLRAGTGLPYEQYF. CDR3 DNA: TGTGCCAGCAGCTTACGCGCCGGGACAGGATTACCCTACGAGCAGTACTTC. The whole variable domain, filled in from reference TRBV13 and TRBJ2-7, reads AAGVIQSPRHLIKEKRETATLKCYPIPRHDTVYWYQQGPGQDPQFLISFYEKMQSDKGSIPDRFSAQQFSDYHSELNMSSLELGDSALYFCASSLRAGTGLPYEQYFGPGTRLTVT.

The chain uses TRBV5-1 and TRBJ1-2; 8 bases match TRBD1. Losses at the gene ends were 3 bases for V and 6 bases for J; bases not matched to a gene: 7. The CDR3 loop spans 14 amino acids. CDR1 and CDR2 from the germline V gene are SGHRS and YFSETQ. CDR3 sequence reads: CASSSHPGGDGYTF. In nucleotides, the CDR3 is TGCGCCAGCAGCTCCCATCCAGGGGGCGATGGCTACACCTTC. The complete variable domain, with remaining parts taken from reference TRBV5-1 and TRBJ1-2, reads KAGVTQTPRYLIKTRGQQVTLSCSPISGHRSVSWYQQTPGQGLQFLFEYFSETQRNKGNFPGRFSGRQFSNSRSEMNVSTLELGDSALYLCASSSHPGGDGYTFGSGTRLTVV.

CDR3 DNA: TGTGCCACCAGTGGGACAGGGAGCAATCAGCCCCAGCATTTT. Translating it yields CATSGTGSNQPQHF. This sequence joins TRBV24-1 and TRBJ1-5; 8 bases agree with TRBD1. J lost 1 base, V lost 5 bases, and 0 bases had no gene match. CDR1 is KGHDR and CDR2 is SFDVKD in the germline V gene. The CDR3 spans 14 residues.

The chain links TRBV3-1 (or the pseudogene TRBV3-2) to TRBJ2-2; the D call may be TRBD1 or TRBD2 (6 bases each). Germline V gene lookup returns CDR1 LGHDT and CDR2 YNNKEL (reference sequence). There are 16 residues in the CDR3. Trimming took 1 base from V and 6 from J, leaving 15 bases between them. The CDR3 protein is CASSQGRGREAGELFF. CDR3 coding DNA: TGTGCCAGCAGCCAAGGCCGGGGGCGTGAGGCCGGGGAGCTGTTTTTT.

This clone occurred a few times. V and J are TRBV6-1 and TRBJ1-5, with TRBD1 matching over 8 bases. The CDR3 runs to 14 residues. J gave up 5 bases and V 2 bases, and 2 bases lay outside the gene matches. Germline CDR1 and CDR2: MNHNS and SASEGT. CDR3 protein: CASSEQGAYQPQHF. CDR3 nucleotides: TGTGCCAGCAGTGAACAGGGGGCTTATCAGCCCCAGCATTTT.

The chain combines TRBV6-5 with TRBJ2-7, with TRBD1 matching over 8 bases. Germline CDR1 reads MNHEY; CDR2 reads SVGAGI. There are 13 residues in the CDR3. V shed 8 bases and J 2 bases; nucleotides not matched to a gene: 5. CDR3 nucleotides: TGTGCCAGCGGACGACAGGGGACCTACGAGCAGTACTTC. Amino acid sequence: CASGRQGTYEQYF.

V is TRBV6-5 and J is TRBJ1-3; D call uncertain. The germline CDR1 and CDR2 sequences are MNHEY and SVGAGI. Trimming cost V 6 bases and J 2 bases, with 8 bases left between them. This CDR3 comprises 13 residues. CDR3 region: CASRKQTGNTIYF. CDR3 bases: TGTGCCAGCAGGAAGCAAACTGGAAACACCATATATTTT.

The CDR3 bases are TGCGCCAGCAGCGGGCGGCTAGTCGGGGAAGAGACCCAGTACTTC. Protein sequence: CASSGRLVGEETQYF. The chain links TRBV5-1 to TRBJ2-5; tentative D call: TRBD2 (5 bases). Trimming shortened V by 4 bases and J by 3 bases, and 16 bases separated the two germline ends. The CDR3 runs to 15 residues. Germline V gene data show CDR1 as SGHRS and CDR2 as YFSETQ.

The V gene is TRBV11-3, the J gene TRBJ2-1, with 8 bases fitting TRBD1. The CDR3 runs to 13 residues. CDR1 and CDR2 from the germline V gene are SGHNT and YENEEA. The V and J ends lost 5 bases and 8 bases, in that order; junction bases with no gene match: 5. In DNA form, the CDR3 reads TGTGCCAGCAGCAAGGACAGGGATCATGAGCAGTTCTTC. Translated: CASSKDRDHEQFF.

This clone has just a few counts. CDR3 nucleotide sequence: TGTGCCAGCAGTTTGAAACCGGTAGGCCCTTCCAACTATGGCTACACCTTC. Encoded protein: CASSLKPVGPSNYGYTF. The chain employs TRBV27 and TRBJ1-2, with unresolved D. With 3 bases removed from V and 2 bases from J, the gap between germline ends came to 19 bases. The germline CDR1 and CDR2 sequences are MNHEY and SMNVEV (reference sequence). The length of the CDR3 is 17 residues.

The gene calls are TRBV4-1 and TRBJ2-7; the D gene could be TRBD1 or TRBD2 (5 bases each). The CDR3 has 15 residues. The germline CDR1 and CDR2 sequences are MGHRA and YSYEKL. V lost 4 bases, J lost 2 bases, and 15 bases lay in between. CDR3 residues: CASSPGPSSAYEQYF. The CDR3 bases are TGCGCCAGCAGCCCGGGACCTTCCTCAGCCTACGAGCAGTACTTC.

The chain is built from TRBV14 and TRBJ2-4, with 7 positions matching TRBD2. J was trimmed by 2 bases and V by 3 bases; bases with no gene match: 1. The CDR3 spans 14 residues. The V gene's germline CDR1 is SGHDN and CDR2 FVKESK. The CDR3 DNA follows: TGTGCCAGCAGCCAGGGGGGGACCAAAAACATTCAGTACTTC. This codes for CASSQGGTKNIQYF.

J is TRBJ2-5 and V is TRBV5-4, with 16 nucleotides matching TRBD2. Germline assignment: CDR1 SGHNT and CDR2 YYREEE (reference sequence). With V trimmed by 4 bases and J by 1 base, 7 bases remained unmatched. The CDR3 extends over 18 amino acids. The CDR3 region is CASSRSGLAGGSQETQYF. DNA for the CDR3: TGTGCCAGCAGCAGATCGGGACTAGCGGGAGGGTCCCAAGAGACCCAGTACTTC.

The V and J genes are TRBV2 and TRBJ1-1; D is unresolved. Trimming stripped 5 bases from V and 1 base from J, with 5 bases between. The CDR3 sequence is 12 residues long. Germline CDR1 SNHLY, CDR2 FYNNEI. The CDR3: CASSPWNTEAFF. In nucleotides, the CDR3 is TGTGCCAGCAGTCCTTGGAACACTGAAGCTTTCTTT.

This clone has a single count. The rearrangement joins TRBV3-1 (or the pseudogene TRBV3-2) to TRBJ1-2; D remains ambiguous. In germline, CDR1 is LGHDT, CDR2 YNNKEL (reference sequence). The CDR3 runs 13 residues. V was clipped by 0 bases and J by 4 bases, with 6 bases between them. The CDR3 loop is CASSQESGYGYTF. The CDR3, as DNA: TGTGCCAGCAGCCAAGAGAGCGGCTATGGCTACACCTTC.

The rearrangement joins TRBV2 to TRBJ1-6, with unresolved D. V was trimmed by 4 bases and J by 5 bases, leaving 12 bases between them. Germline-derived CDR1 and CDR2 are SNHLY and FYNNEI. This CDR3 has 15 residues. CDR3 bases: TGTGCCAGCAGTGTTAGGTCCGGAAATAATTCACCCCTCCACTTT. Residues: CASSVRSGNNSPLHF.

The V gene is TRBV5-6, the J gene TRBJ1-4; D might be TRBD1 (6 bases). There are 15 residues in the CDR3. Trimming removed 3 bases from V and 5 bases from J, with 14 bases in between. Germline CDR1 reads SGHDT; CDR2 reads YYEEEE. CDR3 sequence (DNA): TGTGCCAGCAGCTCTGCAGGGGCCTTAAATGAAAAACTGTTTTTT. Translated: CASSSAGALNEKLFF.

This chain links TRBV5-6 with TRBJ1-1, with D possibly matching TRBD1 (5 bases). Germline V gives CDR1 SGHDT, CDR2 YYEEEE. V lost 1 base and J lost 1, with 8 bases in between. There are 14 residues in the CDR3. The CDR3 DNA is TGTGCCAGCAGCTTGCCGGGACGGAACACTGAAGCTTTCTTT. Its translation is CASSLPGRNTEAFF.

In nucleotides, the CDR3 is TGTGCCAGCAGCAAATACCCAAAAAACTATGGCTACACCTTC. Protein sequence: CASSKYPKNYGYTF. The V gene is TRBV21-1, the J gene TRBJ1-2. TRBV21-1 is marked as a pseudogene. The CDR3 loop spans 14 amino acids.

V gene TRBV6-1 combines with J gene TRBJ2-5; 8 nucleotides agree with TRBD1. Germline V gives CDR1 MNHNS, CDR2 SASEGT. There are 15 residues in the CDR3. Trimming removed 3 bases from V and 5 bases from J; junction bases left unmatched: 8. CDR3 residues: CASSEDPGGGETQYF. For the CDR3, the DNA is TGTGCCAGCAGTGAGGATCCAGGGGGCGGGGAGACCCAGTACTTC.